These T cell receptor beta chains were read from a single sample in a study of blood T cell repertoires in COVID-19. Produced via immunoSEQ multiplex PCR; TCRdb's table is partial and in-frame only. The data hold about 120,000 clones, with 80% to 90% observed a single time. The source material was peripheral blood. The receptor source for this set is a man between 65 and 79 years old with active or convalescent COVID-19. Both conserved end residues are part of each CDR3. The D gene is left open where the match is weak. The size entry is marked missing in some rows and otherwise reads once, few, many or a size class.

>TRBV12-3/TRBV12-4|TRBJ2-3|-|-|12
CATQGSADTQYF
TGTGCCACCCAGGGGAGCGCAGATACGCAGTATTTT
>TRBV12-5|TRBJ2-2|TRBD1|-|14
CASSDRENTGELFF
TGTGCTAGTTCTGACAGGGAAAACACCGGGGAGCTGTTTTTT
>TRBV7-9|TRBJ2-3|TRBD2|-|14
CASQVSGTTDTQYF
TGTGCCAGCCAGGTGAGCGGGACCACAGATACGCAGTATTTT
>TRBV5-6|TRBJ2-5|TRBD1|-|13
CASAVQGTETQYF
TGTGCCAGCGCCGTACAGGGGACGGAGACCCAGTACTTC
>TRBV7-3|TRBJ1-1|TRBD1|-|16
CASSLSGDRGGTEAFF
TGTGCCAGCAGCTTAAGCGGCGACAGGGGAGGGACTGAAGCTTTCTTT
>TRBV27|TRBJ2-2|-|-|14
CASSPVGFLGELFF
TGTGCCAGCAGTCCCGTCGGGTTTCTCGGGGAGCTGTTTTTT
>TRBV6-5|TRBJ1-4|TRBD1|-|14
CASRTGGLGEKLFF
TGTGCCAGCAGAACAGGGGGTTTGGGTGAAAAACTGTTTTTT
>TRBV28|TRBJ2-6|TRBD2|few|18
CASSSPAAGGTGANVLTF
TGTGCCAGCAGTTCCCCCGCGGCGGGGGGCACCGGGGCCAACGTCCTGACTTTC
>TRBV7-6|TRBJ2-1|-|-|17
CASSPVRPGAPTNEQFF
TGTGCCAGCAGCCCCGTCCGGCCGGGAGCCCCTACAAATGAGCAGTTCTTC
>TRBV4-1|TRBJ2-7|-|few|14
CASSQEGFPYEQYF
TGCGCCAGCAGCCAGGAGGGGTTTCCCTACGAGCAGTACTTC
>TRBV5-1|TRBJ1-5|TRBD1|-|15
CASSLEGQGSQPQHF
TGCGCCAGCAGCTTGGAGGGACAGGGCAGTCAGCCCCAGCATTTT
>TRBV5-8|TRBJ2-7|-|few|12
CASSLVQREQYF
TGTGCCAGCAGCTTGGTTCAGAGGGAGCAGTACTTC
>TRBV28|TRBJ1-5|-|-|13
CASESTRNQPQHF
TGTGCCAGCGAAAGTACTCGAAATCAGCCCCAGCATTTT
>TRBV5-1|TRBJ1-4|TRBD1|-|14
CASSPGTGNEKLFF
TGCGCCAGCAGCCCCGGGACAGGGAATGAAAAACTGTTTTTT
>TRBV29-1|TRBJ2-3|TRBD1|-|14
CSVAGQASTDTQYF
TGCAGCGTTGCCGGACAGGCGAGCACAGATACGCAGTATTTT
>TRBV3-1/TRBV3-2|TRBJ2-2|-|-|13
CASSQEWAGELFF
TGTGCCAGCAGCCAGGAGTGGGCCGGGGAGCTGTTTTTT
>TRBV6-5|TRBJ1-4|-|-|14
CASSYVGSGEKLFF
TGTGCCAGCAGTTACGTTGGGTCAGGAGAAAAACTGTTTTTT
>TRBV3-1/TRBV3-2|TRBJ2-7|TRBD2|-|18
CASSQKLRTSGRAYEQYF
TGTGCCAGCAGCCAGAAATTGAGGACTAGCGGGAGGGCCTACGAGCAGTACTTC
>TRBV11-2|TRBJ2-1|TRBD2|-|16
CASSFRFEGGLNEQFF
TGTGCCAGCAGCTTTAGATTTGAGGGAGGGTTAAATGAGCAGTTCTTC
>TRBV10-3|TRBJ1-1|TRBD1|-|16
CAISEGQGLGNTEAFF
TGTGCCATCAGTGAGGGACAGGGGCTAGGGAACACTGAAGCTTTCTTT
>TRBV7-9|TRBJ2-7|-|once|13
CASSFSTASEQYF
TGTGCCAGCAGCTTTTCTACAGCCTCCGAGCAGTACTTC
>TRBV3-1/TRBV3-2|TRBJ2-1|-|-|15
CASSQAAPSYNEQFF
TGTGCCAGCAGCCAAGCAGCGCCTTCCTACAATGAGCAGTTCTTC
>TRBV6-6|TRBJ1-3|TRBD1|once|15
CASSYLTGFGNTIYF
TGTGCCAGCAGTTACTTGACAGGGTTCGGAAACACCATATATTTT
>TRBV18|TRBJ2-2|-|-|18
CASSPRLVSETNTGELFF
TGTGCCAGCTCACCGCGACTAGTTTCGGAAACGAACACCGGGGAGCTGTTTTTT
>TRBV28|TRBJ2-3|-|-|12
CASSSVRDTQYF
TGTGCCAGCAGCTCGGTACGAGATACGCAGTATTTT
>TRBV13|TRBJ2-2|TRBD2|-|17
CASSLVTSGKNTGELFF
TGTGCCAGCAGCTTAGTCACTAGCGGGAAGAACACCGGGGAGCTGTTTTTT
>TRBV28|TRBJ1-2|TRBD1|few|14
CASTRGQVFYGYTF
TGTGCCAGCACCCGAGGACAGGTCTTCTATGGCTACACCTTC
>TRBV4-1|TRBJ2-7|TRBD1|-|15
CASSQGTGGTYEQYF
TGCGCCAGCAGCCAAGGAACAGGGGGTACCTACGAGCAGTACTTC
>TRBV19|TRBJ1-4|TRBD1|-|15
CASSIRDRGNEKLFF
TGTGCCAGTAGTATCCGGGACAGGGGTAATGAAAAACTGTTTTTT
>TRBV9|TRBJ2-7|-|-|14
CASSVETFSYEQYF
TGTGCCAGCAGCGTAGAAACATTTTCCTACGAGCAGTACTTC
>TRBV18|TRBJ1-2|TRBD1|-|14
CASSPGTANYGYTF
TGTGCCAGCTCACCAGGGACAGCGAACTATGGCTACACCTTC
>TRBV27|TRBJ2-1|TRBD2|-|14
CASSRLAGKNEQFF
TGTGCCAGCAGCCGACTAGCGGGAAAGAATGAGCAGTTCTTC
>TRBV7-9|TRBJ2-7|TRBD2|once|14
CASSLRLADYEQYF
TGTGCCAGCAGCCTACGACTAGCGGACTACGAGCAGTACTTC
>TRBV27|TRBJ1-1|-|-|13
CASRRLRNTEAFF
TGTGCCAGCAGGCGCCTGCGGAACACTGAAGCTTTCTTT
>TRBV5-8|TRBJ2-1|TRBD2|once|17
CASSLARTSGLNNEQFF
TGTGCCAGCAGCTTGGCAAGGACTAGCGGGCTCAACAATGAGCAGTTCTTC
>TRBV19|TRBJ2-1|TRBD1|-|18
CASSSHSILAGGKNEQFF
TGTGCCAGTAGTTCCCACTCGATATTGGCAGGGGGAAAGAATGAGCAGTTCTTC
>TRBV13|TRBJ2-1|TRBD2|-|19
CASSSFAAGAPGSYNEQFF
TGTGCCAGCAGCTCCTTTGCGGCGGGAGCCCCTGGCTCCTACAATGAGCAGTTCTTC
>TRBV28|TRBJ2-5|TRBD1|-|12
CASGDRVETQYF
TGTGCCAGCGGGGACAGGGTAGAGACCCAGTACTTC
>TRBV7-9|TRBJ1-2|-|-|14
CASSDGEPNYGYTF
TGTGCCAGCAGCGACGGGGAACCTAACTATGGCTACACCTTC